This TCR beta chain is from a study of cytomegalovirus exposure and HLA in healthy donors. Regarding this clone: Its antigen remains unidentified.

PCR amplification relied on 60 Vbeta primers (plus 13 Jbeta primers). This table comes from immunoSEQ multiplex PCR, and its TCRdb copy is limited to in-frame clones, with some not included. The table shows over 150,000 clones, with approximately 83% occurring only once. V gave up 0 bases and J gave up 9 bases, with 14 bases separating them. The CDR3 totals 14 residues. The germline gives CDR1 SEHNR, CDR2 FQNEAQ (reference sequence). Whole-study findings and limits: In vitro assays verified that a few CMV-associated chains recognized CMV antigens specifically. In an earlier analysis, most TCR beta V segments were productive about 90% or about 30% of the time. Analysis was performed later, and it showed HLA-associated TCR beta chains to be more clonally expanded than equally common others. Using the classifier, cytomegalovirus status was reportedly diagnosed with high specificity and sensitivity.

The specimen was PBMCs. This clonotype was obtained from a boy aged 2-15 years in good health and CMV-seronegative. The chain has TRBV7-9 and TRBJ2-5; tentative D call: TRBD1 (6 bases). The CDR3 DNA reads TGTGCCAGCAGCTTAGCCCCCATTCAGGGGTCCCAGTACTTC. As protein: CASSLAPIQGSQYF.